One sample yielded the 7 T cell receptor beta chains listed below, sequenced in a study of technical replicates of blood from a few donors (dated by TCRdb to about 2017). Libraries came from the immunoSEQ multiplex PCR assay. TCRdb's version of the immuneACCESS table is confined to in-frame rearrangements and falls short of the full clone set. An unresolved V gene accounts for under half of the shortfall where checked; the remainder is of unknown origin. In all, the sample holds 91,000 or so clones, and around 96% of those were seen once. The ten biggest clones cover around 0.31% of the sample. Sequencing input: T cells isolated from PBMCs. The receptors stem from a human donor in good health.

V usage is TRBV7-9 and J usage is TRBJ2-7; D is ambiguous. The CDR3 covers 12 residues. The ends were cut back, 5 bases at V and 4 bases at J, with 9 bases in the middle. Looked up from germline, CDR1 is SEHNR and CDR2 is FQNEAQ (reference sequence). The CDR3 loop reads CASSHLVYEQYF. The CDR3 coding sequence is TGTGCCAGCAGCCACCTAGTGTACGAGCAGTACTTC.

The chain couples TRBV29-1 to TRBJ2-7; possibly TRBD1 for D (5 bases). Trimming took off 6 bases at V and 5 bases at J, with 11 bases between the two ends. Germline CDR1 reads SQVTM; CDR2 reads ANQGSEA. This CDR3 region has 11 residues. This CDR3 is CSVGRGNEQYF. The CDR3 DNA is TGCAGCGTAGGAAGGGGCAACGAGCAGTACTTC.

The V call is TRBV6-6, the J call TRBJ1-5, with D uncertain. The germline V gene encodes CDR1 MNHNY and CDR2 SVGAGI (reference sequence). The CDR3 is 15 amino acids. Deletions cut 5 bases from V and 3 bases from J, with 14 bases between. CDR3: CASSRLVGVNQPQHF. CDR3 DNA: TGTGCCAGCAGTCGACTGGTAGGAGTCAATCAGCCCCAGCATTTT.

V is TRBV18 and J is TRBJ2-3; a possible D gene is TRBD1 (6 bases). Germline V lookup: CDR1 KGHSH, CDR2 LQKENI. The CDR3 has 16 residues. Trimming took off 0 bases at V and 3 bases at J, with 13 bases between the two ends. The CDR3 is CASSPPGHTATDTQYF. The DNA for the CDR3 is TGTGCCAGCTCACCACCGGGACATACGGCGACAGATACGCAGTATTTT.

The V call is TRBV11-1, the J call TRBJ1-1; D possibly corresponds to TRBD1 (5 bases). The V and J ends lost 2 bases and 4 bases respectively, with 11 bases between them. CDR1 is SGHAT and CDR2 is FQDESV in the germline V gene (reference sequence). The CDR3 has 14 residues. The CDR3 DNA follows: TGTGCCAGCAGCTTACAGGGTCCCGGCACTGAAGCTTTCTTT. Protein product: CASSLQGPGTEAFF. Drawing the rest from reference TRBV11-1 and TRBJ1-1, the complete variable domain is EAEVAQSPRYKITEKSQAVAFWCDPISGHATLYWYRQILGQGPELLVQFQDESVVDDSQLPKDRFSAERLKGVDSTLKIQPAELGDSAMYLCASSLQGPGTEAFFGQGTRLTVV.

The V gene is TRBV28, the J gene TRBJ2-2; D call uncertain. Germline loops: CDR1 MDHEN, CDR2 SYDVKM. Trimming took 7 bases from V and 2 from J, leaving 11 bases between them. The CDR3 runs to 14 residues. CDR3 loop: CASNLLSNTGELFF. In DNA form, the CDR3 reads TGTGCCAGCAACCTTTTGAGTAACACCGGGGAGCTGTTTTTT. Full variable domain (missing parts from reference TRBV28 and TRBJ2-2): DVKVTQSSRYLVKRTGEKVFLECVQDMDHENMFWYRQDPGLGLRLIYFSYDVKMKEKGDIPEGYSVSREKKERFSLILESASTNQTSMYLCASNLLSNTGELFFGEGSRLTVL.

The chain uses TRBV4-2 and TRBJ2-3; 7 nucleotides agree with TRBD2. CDR3 length: 16 amino acids. V was clipped by 0 bases and J by 5 bases; unmatched bases: 8. Germline V gene sequence: CDR1 LGHNA, CDR2 YNFKEQ. This CDR3 is CASSQDAGGKGDTQYF. CDR3 sequence (DNA): TGTGCCAGCAGCCAAGATGCCGGGGGGAAGGGAGATACGCAGTATTTT.